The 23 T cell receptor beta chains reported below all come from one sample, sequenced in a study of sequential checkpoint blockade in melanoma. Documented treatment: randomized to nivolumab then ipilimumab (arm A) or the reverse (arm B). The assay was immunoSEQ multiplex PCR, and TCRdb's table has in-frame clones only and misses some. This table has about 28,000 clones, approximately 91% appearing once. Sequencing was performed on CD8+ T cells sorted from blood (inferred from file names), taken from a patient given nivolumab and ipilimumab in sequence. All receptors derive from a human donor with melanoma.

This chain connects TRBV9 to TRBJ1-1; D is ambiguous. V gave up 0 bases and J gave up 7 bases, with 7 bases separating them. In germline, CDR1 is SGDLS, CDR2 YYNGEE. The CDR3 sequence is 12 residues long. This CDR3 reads CASSVVRDEAFF. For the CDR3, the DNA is TGTGCCAGCAGCGTAGTGAGGGATGAAGCTTTCTTT.

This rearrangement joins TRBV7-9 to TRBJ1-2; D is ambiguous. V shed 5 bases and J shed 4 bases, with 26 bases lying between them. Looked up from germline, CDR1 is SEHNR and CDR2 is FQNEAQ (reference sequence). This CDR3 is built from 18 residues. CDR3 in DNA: TGTGCCAGCAGCCCCGCCGTTTGGCCGCGTTCTCGGGGCTATGGCTACACCTTC. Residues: CASSPAVWPRSRGYGYTF.

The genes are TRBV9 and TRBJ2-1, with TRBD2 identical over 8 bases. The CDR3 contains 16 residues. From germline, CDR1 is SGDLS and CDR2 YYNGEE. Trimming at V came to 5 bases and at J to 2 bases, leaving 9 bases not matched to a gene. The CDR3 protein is CASSPERELPYNEQFF. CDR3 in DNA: TGTGCCAGCAGTCCAGAGCGGGAGTTGCCCTACAATGAGCAGTTCTTC.

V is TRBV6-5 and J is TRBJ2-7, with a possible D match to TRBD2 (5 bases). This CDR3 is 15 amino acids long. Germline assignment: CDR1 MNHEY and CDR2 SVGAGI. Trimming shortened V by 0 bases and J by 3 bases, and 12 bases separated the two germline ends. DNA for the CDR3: TGTGCCAGCAGTTACTCGACGGGGAAACGCTACGAGCAGTACTTC. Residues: CASSYSTGKRYEQYF.

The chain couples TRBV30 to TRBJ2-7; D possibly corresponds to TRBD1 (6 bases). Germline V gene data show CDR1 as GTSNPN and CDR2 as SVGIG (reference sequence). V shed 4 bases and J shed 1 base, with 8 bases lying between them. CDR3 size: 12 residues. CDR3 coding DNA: TGTGCCTGGAACAGGGAGTCCTACGAGCAGTACTTC. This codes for CAWNRESYEQYF. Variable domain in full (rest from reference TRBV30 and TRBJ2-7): SQTIHQWPATLVQPVGSPLSLECTVEGTSNPNLYWYRQAAGRGLQLLFYSVGIGQISSEVPQNLSASRPQDRQFILSSKKLLLSDSGFYLCAWNRESYEQYFGPGTRLTVT.

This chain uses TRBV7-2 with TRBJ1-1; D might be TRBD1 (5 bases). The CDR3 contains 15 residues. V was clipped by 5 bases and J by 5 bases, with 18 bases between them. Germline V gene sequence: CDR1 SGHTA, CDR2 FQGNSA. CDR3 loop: CASSQAQGGITEAFF. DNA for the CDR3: TGTGCCAGCAGCCAAGCCCAGGGAGGTATTACTGAAGCTTTCTTT.

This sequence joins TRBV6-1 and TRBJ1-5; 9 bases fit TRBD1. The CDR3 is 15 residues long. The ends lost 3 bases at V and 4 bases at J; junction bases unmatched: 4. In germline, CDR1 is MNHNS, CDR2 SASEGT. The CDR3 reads CASSDTQGANQPQHF. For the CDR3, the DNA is TGTGCCAGCAGTGACACACAGGGGGCGAATCAGCCCCAGCATTTT.

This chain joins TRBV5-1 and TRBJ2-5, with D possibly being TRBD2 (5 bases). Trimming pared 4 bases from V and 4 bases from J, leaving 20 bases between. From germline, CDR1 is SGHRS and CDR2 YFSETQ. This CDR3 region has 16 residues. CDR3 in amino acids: CASSQTRRLVSETQYF. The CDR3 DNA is TGCGCCAGCAGCCAAACTAGAAGGCTAGTGTCAGAGACCCAGTACTTC.

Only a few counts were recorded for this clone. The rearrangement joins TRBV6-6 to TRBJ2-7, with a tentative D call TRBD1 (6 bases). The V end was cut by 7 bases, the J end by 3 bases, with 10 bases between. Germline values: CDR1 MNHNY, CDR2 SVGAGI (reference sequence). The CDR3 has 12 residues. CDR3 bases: TGTGCCAGCAAAACGGACAGCTACGAGCAGTACGTC. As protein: CASKTDSYEQYV.

The CDR3 bases are TGTGCCAGCAGCCAAAATCCCCAGGGGAAAGATACGCAGTATTTT. Protein sequence: CASSQNPQGKDTQYF. The genes are TRBV14 and TRBJ2-3; TRBD1 might be the D (6 bases). CDR3 length: 15 residues. Trimming removed 2 bases at V and 5 bases at J, with 14 bases between. Germline values: CDR1 SGHDN, CDR2 FVKESK.

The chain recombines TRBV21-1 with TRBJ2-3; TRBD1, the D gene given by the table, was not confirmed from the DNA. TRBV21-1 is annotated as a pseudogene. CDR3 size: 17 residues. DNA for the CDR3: TGTGCCAGCAGCAAAGCGGCAGGGTCGTCCAACACAGATACGCAGTATTTT. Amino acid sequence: CASSKAAGSSNTDTQYF.

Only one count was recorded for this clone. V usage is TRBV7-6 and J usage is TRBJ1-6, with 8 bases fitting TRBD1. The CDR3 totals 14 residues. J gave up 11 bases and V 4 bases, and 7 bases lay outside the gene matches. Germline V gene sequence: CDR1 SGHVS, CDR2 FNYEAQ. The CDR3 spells CASSWEPRGPPLHF. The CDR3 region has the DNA TGTGCCAGCAGCTGGGAACCCAGGGGGCCACCCCTCCACTTT.

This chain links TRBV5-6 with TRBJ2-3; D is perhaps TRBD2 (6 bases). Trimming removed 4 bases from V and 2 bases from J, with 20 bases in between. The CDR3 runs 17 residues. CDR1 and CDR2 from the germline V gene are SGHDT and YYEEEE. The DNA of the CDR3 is TGTGCCAGCAGCGGGGCGGGAATTCAGGGCTTCACAGATACGCAGTATTTT. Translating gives CASSGAGIQGFTDTQYF.

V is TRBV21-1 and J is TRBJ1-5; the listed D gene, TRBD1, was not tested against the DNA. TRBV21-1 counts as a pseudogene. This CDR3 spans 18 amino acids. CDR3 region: CASSKARRGTGVDQPQHF. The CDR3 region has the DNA TGTGCCAGCAGCAAAGCGCGAAGAGGGACAGGGGTAGATCAGCCCCAGCATTTT.

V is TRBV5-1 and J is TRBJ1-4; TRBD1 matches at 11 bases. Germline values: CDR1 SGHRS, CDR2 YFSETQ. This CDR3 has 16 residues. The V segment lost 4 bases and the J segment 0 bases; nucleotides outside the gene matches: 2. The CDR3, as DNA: TGCGCCAGCAGCCCGGACAGGGGGCCAACTAATGAAAAACTGTTTTTT. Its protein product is CASSPDRGPTNEKLFF.

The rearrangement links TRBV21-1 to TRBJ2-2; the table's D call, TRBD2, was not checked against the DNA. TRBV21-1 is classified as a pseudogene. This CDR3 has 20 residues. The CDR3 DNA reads TGTGCCAGCAGCAAAGGTCGACTAGCGGGGGGGCCCAGGAACACCGGGGAGCTGTTTTTT. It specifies CASSKGRLAGGPRNTGELFF.

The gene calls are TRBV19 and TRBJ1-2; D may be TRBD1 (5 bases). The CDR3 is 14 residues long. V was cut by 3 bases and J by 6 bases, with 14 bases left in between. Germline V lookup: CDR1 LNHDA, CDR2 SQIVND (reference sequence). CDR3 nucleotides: TGTGCCAGTAGTATTCCCCAGGGAGGCCATGGCTACACCTTC. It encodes CASSIPQGGHGYTF.

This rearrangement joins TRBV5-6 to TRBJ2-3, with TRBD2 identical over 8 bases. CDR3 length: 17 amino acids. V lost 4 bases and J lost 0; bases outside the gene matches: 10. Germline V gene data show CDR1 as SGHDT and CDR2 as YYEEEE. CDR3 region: CASSGYRLAHSTDTQYF. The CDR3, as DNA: TGTGCCAGCAGCGGATACCGACTAGCGCATAGCACAGATACGCAGTATTTT. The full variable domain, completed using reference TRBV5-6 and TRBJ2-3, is DAGVTQSPTHLIKTRGQQVTLRCSPKSGHDTVSWYQQALGQGPQFIFQYYEEEERQRGNFPDRFSGHQFPNYSSELNVNALLLGDSALYLCASSGYRLAHSTDTQYFGPGTRLTVL.

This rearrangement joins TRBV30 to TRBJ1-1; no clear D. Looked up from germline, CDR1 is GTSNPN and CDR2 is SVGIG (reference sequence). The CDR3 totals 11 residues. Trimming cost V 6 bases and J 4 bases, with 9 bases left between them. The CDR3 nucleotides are TGTGCCTGCATGAAACTCACTGAAGCTTTCTTT. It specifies CACMKLTEAFF.

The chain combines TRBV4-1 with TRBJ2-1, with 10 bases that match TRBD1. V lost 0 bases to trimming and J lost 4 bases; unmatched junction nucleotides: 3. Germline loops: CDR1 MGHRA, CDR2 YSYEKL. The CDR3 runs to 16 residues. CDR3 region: CASSQDWGQGYNEQFF. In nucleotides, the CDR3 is TGCGCCAGCAGCCAAGATTGGGGACAGGGGTACAATGAGCAGTTCTTC.

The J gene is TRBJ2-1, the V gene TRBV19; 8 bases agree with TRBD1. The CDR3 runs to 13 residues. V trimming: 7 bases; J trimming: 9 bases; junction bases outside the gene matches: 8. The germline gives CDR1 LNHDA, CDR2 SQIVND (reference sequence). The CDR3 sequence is CASNDRGFGEQFF. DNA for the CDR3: TGTGCCAGTAATGACAGGGGTTTTGGTGAGCAGTTCTTC.

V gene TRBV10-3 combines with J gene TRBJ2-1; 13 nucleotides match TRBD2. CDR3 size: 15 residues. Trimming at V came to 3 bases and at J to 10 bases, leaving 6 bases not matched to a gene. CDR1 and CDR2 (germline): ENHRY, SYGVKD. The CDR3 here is CAISDHGLAGVEQFF. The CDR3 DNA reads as TGTGCCATCAGTGACCACGGACTAGCGGGAGTAGAGCAGTTCTTC.

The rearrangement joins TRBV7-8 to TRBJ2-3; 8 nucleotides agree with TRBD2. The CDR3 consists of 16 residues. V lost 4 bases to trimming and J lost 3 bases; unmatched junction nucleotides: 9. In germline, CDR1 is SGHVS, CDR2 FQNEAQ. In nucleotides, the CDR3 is TGTGCCAGCAGCTCAAGACCGGGACTAGTGACAGATACGCAGTATTTT. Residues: CASSSRPGLVTDTQYF.